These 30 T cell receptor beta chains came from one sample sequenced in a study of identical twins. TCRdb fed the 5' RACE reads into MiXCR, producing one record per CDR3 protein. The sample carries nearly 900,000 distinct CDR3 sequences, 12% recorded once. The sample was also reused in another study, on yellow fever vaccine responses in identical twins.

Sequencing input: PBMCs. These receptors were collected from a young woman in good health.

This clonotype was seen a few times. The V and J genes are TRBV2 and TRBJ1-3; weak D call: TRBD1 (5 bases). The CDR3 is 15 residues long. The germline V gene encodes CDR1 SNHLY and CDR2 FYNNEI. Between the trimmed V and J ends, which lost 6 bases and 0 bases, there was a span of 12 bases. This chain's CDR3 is CASRNQGSSGNTIYF. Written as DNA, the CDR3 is TGTGCCAGCAGAAATCAGGGTAGCTCTGGAAACACCATATATTTT.

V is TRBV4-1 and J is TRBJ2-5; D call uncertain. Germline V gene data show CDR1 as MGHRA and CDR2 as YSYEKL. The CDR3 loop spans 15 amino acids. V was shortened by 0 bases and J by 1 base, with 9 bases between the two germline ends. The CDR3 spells CASSQDSYSQETQYF. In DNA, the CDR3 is TGCGCCAGCAGCCAAGATTCGTACAGCCAAGAGACCCAGTACTTC.

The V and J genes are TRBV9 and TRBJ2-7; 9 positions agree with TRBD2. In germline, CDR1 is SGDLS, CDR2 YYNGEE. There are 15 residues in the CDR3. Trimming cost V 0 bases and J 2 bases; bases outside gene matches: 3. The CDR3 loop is CASSVGGTSTYEQYF. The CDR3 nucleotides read TGTGCCAGCAGCGTAGGAGGGACTAGCACCTACGAGCAGTACTTC.

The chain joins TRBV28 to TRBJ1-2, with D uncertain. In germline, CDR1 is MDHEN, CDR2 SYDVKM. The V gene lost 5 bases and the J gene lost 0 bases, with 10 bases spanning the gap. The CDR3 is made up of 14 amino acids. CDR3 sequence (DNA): TGTGCCAGCAGTACGACTAAATCTAACTATGGCTACACCTTC. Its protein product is CASSTTKSNYGYTF.

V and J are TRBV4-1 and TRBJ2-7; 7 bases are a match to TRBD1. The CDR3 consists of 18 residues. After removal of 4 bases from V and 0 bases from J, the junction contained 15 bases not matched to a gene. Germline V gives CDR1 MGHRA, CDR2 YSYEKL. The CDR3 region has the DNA TGCGCCAGCAGCCCGGAATTCGCTCCGGGACAGCGCTCCTACGAGCAGTACTTC. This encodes CASSPEFAPGQRSYEQYF.

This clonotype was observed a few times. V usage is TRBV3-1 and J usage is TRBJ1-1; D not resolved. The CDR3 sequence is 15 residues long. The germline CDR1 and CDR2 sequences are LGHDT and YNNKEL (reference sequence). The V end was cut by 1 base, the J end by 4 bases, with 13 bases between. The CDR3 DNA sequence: TGTGCCAGCAGCCAAGGTACCACCCGGGGCACTGAAGCTTTCTTT. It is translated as CASSQGTTRGTEAFF.

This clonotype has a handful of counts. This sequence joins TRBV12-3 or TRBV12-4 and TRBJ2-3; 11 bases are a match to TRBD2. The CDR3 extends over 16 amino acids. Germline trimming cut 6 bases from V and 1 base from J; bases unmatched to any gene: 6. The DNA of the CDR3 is TGTGCCAGCAGCTCAAAACTAGCGGGGGGCACAGATACGCAGTATTTT. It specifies CASSSKLAGGTDTQYF.

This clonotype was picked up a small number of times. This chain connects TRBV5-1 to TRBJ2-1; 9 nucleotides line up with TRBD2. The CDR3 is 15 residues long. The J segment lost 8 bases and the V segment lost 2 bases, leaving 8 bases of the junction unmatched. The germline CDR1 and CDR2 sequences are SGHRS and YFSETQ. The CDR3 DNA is TGCGCCAGCAGCTTCGATAGCGGGAGAGTAGATGAGCAGTTCTTC. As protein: CASSFDSGRVDEQFF.

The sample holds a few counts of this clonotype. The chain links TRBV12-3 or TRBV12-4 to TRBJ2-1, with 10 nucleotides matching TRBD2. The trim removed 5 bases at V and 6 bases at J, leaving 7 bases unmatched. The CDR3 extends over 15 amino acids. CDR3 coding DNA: TGTGCCAGCAGTCTTACTAGCGGGGTTAGCAATGAGCAGTTCTTC. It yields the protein CASSLTSGVSNEQFF.

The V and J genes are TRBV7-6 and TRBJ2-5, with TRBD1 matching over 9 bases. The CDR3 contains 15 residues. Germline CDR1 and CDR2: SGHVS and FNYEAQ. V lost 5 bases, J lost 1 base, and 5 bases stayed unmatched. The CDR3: CASSLQTGGQETQYF. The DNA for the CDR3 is TGTGCCAGCAGCCTACAGACAGGGGGCCAAGAGACCCAGTACTTC.

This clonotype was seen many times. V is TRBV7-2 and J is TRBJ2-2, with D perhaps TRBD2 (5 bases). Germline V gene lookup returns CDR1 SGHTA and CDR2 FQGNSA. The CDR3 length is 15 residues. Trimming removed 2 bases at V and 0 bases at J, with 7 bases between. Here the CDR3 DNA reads TGTGCCAGCAGCTTACGGGGATCGAACACCGGGGAGCTGTTTTTT. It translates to CASSLRGSNTGELFF.

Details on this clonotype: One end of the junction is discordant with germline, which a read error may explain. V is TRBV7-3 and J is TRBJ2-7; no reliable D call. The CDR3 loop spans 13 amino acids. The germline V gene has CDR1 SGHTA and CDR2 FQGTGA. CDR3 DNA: TGTGCCAGCAGCTTCAGTCAGAACTACGGGCAGTACTTC. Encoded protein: CASSFSQNYGQYF.

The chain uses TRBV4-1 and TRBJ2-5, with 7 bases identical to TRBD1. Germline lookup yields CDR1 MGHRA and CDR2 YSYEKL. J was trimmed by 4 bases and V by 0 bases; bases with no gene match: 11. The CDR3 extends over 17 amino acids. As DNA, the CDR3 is TGCGCCAGCAGCCAAGATTGGCCAGGGGGTTTAGGAGAGACCCAGTACTTC. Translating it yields CASSQDWPGGLGETQYF.

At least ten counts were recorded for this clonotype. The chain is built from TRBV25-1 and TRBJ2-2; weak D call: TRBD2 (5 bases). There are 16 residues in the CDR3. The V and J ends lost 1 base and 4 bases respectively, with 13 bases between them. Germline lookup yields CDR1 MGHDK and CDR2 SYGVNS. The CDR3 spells CASSESVGVGTGELFF. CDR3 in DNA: TGTGCCAGCAGTGAATCGGTGGGAGTTGGCACCGGGGAGCTGTTTTTT.

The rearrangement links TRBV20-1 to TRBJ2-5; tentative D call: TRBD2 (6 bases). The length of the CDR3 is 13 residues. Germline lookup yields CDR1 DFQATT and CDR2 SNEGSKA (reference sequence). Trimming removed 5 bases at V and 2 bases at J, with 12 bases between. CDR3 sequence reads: CSALRLDQETQYF. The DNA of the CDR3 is TGCAGTGCTCTACGACTAGATCAAGAGACCCAGTACTTC.

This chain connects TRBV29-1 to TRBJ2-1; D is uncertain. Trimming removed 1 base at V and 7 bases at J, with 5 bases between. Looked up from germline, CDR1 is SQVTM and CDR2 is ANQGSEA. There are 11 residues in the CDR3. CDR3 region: CSVEALNEQFF. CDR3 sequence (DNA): TGCAGCGTTGAAGCCCTTAATGAGCAGTTCTTC.

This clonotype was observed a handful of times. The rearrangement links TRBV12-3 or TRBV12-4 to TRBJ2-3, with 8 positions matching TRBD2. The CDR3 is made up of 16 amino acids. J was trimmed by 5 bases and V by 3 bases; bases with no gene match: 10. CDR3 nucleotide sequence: TGTGCCAGCAGTTTGCGGGCGGGAGGAGGTGGAGATACGCAGTATTTT. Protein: CASSLRAGGGGDTQYF.

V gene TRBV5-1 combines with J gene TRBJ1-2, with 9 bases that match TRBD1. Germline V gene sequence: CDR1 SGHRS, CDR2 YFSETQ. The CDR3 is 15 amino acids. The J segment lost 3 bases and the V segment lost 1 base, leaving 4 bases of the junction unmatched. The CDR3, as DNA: TGCGCCAGCAGCTTGCACACAGGGGGCCACTATGGCTACACCTTC. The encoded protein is CASSLHTGGHYGYTF.

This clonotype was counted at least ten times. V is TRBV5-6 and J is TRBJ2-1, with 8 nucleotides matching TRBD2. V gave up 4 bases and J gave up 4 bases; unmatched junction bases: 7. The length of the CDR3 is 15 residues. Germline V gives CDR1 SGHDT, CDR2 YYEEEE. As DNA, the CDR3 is TGTGCCAGCAGCCGGGGGACTAGTTTTTACAATGAGCAGTTCTTC. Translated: CASSRGTSFYNEQFF.

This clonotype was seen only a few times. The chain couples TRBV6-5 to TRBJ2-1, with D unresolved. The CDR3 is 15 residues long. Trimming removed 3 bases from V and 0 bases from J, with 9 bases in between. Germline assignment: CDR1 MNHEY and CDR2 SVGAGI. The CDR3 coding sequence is TGTGCCAGCAGTTATTCCGATCTCTCCTACAATGAGCAGTTCTTC. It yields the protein CASSYSDLSYNEQFF.

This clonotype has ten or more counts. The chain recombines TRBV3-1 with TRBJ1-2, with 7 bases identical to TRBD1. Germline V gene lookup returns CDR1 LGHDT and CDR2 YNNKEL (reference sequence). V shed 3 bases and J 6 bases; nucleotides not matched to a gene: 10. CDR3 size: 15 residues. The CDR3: CASSQEFTGADGYTF. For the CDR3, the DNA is TGTGCCAGCAGCCAGGAATTCACAGGGGCTGATGGCTACACCTTC.

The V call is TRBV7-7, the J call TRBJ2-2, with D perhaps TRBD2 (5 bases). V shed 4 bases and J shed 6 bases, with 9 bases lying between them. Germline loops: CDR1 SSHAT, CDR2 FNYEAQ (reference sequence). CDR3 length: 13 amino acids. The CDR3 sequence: CASSWTPAGELFF. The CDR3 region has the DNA TGTGCCAGCAGCTGGACTCCCGCCGGGGAGCTGTTTTTT.

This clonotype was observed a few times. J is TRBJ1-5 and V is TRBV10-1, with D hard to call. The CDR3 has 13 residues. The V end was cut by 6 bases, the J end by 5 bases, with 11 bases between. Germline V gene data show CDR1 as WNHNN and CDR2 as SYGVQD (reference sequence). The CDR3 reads CASSVGRDQPQHF. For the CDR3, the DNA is TGCGCCAGCAGCGTAGGAAGGGATCAGCCCCAGCATTTT.

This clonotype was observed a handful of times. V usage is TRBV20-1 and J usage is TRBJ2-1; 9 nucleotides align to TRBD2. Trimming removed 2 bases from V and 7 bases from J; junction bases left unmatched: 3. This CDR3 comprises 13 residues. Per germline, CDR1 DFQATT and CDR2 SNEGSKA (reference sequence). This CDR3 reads CSARNLAGNEQFF. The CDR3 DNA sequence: TGCAGTGCTAGAAATCTAGCGGGGAATGAGCAGTTCTTC.

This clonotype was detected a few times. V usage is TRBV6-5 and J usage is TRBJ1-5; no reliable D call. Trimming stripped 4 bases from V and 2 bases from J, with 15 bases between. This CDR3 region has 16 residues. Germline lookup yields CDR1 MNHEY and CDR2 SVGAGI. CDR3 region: CASSSVGLLGNQPQHF. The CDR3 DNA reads TGTGCCAGCAGTTCGGTAGGTCTCCTGGGCAATCAGCCCCAGCATTTT.

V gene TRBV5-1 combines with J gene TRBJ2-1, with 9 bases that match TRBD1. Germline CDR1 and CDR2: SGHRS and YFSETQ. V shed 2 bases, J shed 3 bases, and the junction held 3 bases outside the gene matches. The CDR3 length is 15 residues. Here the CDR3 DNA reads TGCGCCAGCAGCTTCGGGACAGGGTTCTACAATGAGCAGTTCTTC. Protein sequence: CASSFGTGFYNEQFF.

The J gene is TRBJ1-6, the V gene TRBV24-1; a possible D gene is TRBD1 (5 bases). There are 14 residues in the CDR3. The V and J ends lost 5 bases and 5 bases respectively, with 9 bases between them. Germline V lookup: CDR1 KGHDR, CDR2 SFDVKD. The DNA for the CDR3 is TGTGCCACCAGTGCTCCAGGGCATAATTCACCCCTCCACTTT. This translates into CATSAPGHNSPLHF.

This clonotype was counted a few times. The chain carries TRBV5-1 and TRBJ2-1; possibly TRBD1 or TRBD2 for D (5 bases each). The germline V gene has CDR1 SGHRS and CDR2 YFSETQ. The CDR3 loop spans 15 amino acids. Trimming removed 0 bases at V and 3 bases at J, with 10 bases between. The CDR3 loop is CASSLGGGHYNEQFF. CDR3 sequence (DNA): TGCGCCAGCAGCTTGGGGGGCGGGCACTACAATGAGCAGTTCTTC.

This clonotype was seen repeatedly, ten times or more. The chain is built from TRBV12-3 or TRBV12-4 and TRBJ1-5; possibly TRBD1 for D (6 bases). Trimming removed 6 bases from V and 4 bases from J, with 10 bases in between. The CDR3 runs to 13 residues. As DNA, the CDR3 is TGTGCCAGCAGGAGGGGGGAAAATCAGCCCCAGCATTTT. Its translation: CASRRGENQPQHF.

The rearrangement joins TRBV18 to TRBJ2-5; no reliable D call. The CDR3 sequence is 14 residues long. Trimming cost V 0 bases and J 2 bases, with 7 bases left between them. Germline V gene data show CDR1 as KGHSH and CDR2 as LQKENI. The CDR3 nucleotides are TGTGCCAGCTCACCACCCGTGGCTCAAGAGACCCAGTACTTC. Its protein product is CASSPPVAQETQYF.